The 12 T cell receptor beta chains presented below share a single source sample, sequenced in a study of cytomegalovirus exposure and HLA in healthy donors. PCR amplification relied on 60 Vbeta primers (plus 13 Jbeta primers). Produced via immunoSEQ multiplex PCR; TCRdb's table is partial and in-frame only. Its table lists about 150,000 clones. Input material: PBMCs. These receptors all stem from a young man in good health and CMV-seronegative.

The gene calls are TRBV5-1 and TRBJ2-1; TRBD2 matches at 13 bases. V was pared by 4 bases and J by 6 bases, with 7 bases of the junction left unmatched. CDR1 is SGHRS and CDR2 is YFSETQ in the germline V gene. The CDR3 runs 16 residues. This chain's CDR3 is CASSERTSGRGNEQFF. CDR3 DNA sequence: TGCGCCAGCAGCGAACGTACTAGCGGGAGGGGCAATGAGCAGTTCTTC.

This chain links TRBV18 with TRBJ1-1; tentative D call: TRBD1 (6 bases). This CDR3 is built from 17 residues. The germline CDR1 and CDR2 sequences are KGHSH and LQKENI. The germline V and J ends were trimmed by 1 base and 4 bases, with 19 bases remaining between them. The CDR3 region has the DNA TGTGCCAGCTCACCACGACAACTACAGGGTTTGGTCACTGAAGCTTTCTTT. It translates to CASSPRQLQGLVTEAFF.

The gene calls are TRBV7-9 and TRBJ1-2; D not resolved. The CDR3 contains 14 residues. Germline CDR1 is SEHNR and CDR2 is FQNEAQ (reference sequence). With 0 bases removed from V and 3 bases from J, the gap between germline ends came to 8 bases. Here the CDR3 DNA reads TGTGCCAGCAGCTTAGCTCTGTCGGACTATGGCTACACCTTC. Translation gives CASSLALSDYGYTF. The variable domain in full, completed from reference TRBV7-9 and TRBJ1-2, reads DTGVSQNPRHKITKRGQNVTFRCDPISEHNRLYWYRQTLGQGPEFLTYFQNEAQLEKSRLLSDRFSAERPKGSFSTLEIQRTEQGDSAMYLCASSLALSDYGYTFGSGTRLTVV.

The chain links TRBV7-8 to TRBJ1-3; 8 bases are a match to TRBD1. V trimming: 5 bases; J trimming: 4 bases; junction bases outside the gene matches: 10. The V gene's germline CDR1 is SGHVS and CDR2 FQNEAQ. This CDR3 spans 16 amino acids. The CDR3 here is CASSPVPRGPGNTIYF. DNA of the CDR3: TGTGCCAGCAGCCCGGTTCCCAGGGGGCCAGGAAACACCATATATTTT.

This sequence joins TRBV4-1 and TRBJ2-1; TRBD2 agrees at 9 bases. V was pared by 1 base and J by 3 bases, with 4 bases of the junction left unmatched. Germline V CDR1 and CDR2: MGHRA, YSYEKL. CDR3 size: 16 residues. Here the CDR3 DNA reads TGCGCCAGCAGCCAAGTCCCAGCGGGGGGCTACAATGAGCAGTTCTTC. Translated, it gives CASSQVPAGGYNEQFF.

The CDR3 region is CATRWGEEQYF. The CDR3 bases are TGTGCCACCCGCTGGGGGGAGGAGCAGTACTTC. This chain uses TRBV19 with TRBJ2-7, with D perhaps TRBD2 (6 bases). The CDR3 loop spans 11 amino acids. Germline V lookup: CDR1 LNHDA, CDR2 SQIVND (reference sequence). V lost 10 bases and J 7 bases, leaving 14 bases between the germline ends.

The chain joins TRBV7-3 to TRBJ2-2; D ambiguous. Trimming removed 5 bases from V and 0 bases from J, with 10 bases in between. Looked up from germline, CDR1 is SGHTA and CDR2 is FQGTGA. The CDR3 is 15 residues long. This chain's CDR3 is CASSSALANTGELFF. The DNA of the CDR3 is TGTGCCAGCAGCAGTGCGTTAGCGAACACCGGGGAGCTGTTTTTT.

The chain couples TRBV28 to TRBJ1-3; D perhaps matches TRBD1 (5 bases). Trimming took off 7 bases at V and 3 bases at J, with 13 bases between the two ends. The germline V gene has CDR1 MDHEN and CDR2 SYDVKM. This CDR3 has 14 amino acids. The CDR3 spells CASNLSGGGNTIYF. The CDR3 nucleotides are TGTGCCAGCAACCTATCCGGGGGTGGAAACACCATATATTTT.

The chain employs TRBV5-1 and TRBJ2-5, with 9 bases identical to TRBD2. Germline values: CDR1 SGHRS, CDR2 YFSETQ. The CDR3 sequence is 15 residues long. V lost 1 base to trimming and J lost 5 bases; unmatched junction nucleotides: 6. The CDR3: CASSLMPSGRETQYF. CDR3 DNA sequence: TGCGCCAGCAGCTTGATGCCCAGCGGGAGGGAGACCCAGTACTTC.

The chain has TRBV5-4 and TRBJ2-1, with D perhaps matching TRBD1 (5 bases). The CDR3 is made up of 16 amino acids. Trimming pared 0 bases from V and 1 base from J, leaving 11 bases between. From germline, CDR1 is SGHNT and CDR2 YYREEE (reference sequence). CDR3: CASSLAAGNSYNEQFF. CDR3 DNA sequence: TGTGCCAGCAGCTTGGCGGCAGGGAATTCCTACAATGAGCAGTTCTTC.

The rearrangement uses TRBV4-1 and TRBJ2-1; D might be TRBD2 (6 bases). This CDR3 is 15 amino acids long. Germline V lookup: CDR1 MGHRA, CDR2 YSYEKL. V lost 0 bases to trimming and J lost 7 bases, with 13 bases between them. The CDR3 loop is CASSQEEGDGNEQFF. As DNA, the CDR3 is TGCGCCAGCAGCCAAGAGGAGGGAGATGGAAATGAGCAGTTCTTC.

V usage is TRBV28 and J usage is TRBJ2-1; 7 bases match TRBD2. Germline V gives CDR1 MDHEN, CDR2 SYDVKM. This CDR3 has 12 residues. V gave up 10 bases and J gave up 5 bases; unmatched junction bases: 5. The CDR3 reads CATERENNEQFF. The CDR3 DNA reads TGTGCCACTGAGCGGGAAAACAATGAGCAGTTCTTC.